This is a list of T cell receptor beta chains from one sample in a study of blood T cell repertoires in COVID-19. This table comes from immunoSEQ multiplex PCR, and its TCRdb copy is limited to in-frame clones, with some not included. The repertoire holds around 140,000 clones, with about four fifths as singletons. Sequencing used peripheral blood. The source is a human donor with acute or convalescent COVID-19. The donor label of this sample is uncertain. CDR3s include the opening cysteine and the closing phenylalanine or tryptophan. D genes are given only for firm matches. Clone size, where shown, is once, few, many, or a class for clones that have expanded.

abundance,len,v_gene,j_gene,d_gene,CDR3nt,CDR3aa
-,13,TRBV19,TRBJ1-2,-,TGTGCCAGTAGTGCGACGACAGGTCTAGGCTACACCTTC,CASSATTGLGYTF
-,14,TRBV3-1/TRBV3-2,TRBJ2-2,-,TGTGCCAGCAGCCAACATCCGGGGATCGGGGAGCTGTTTTTT,CASSQHPGIGELFF
-,16,TRBV4-2,TRBJ1-2,TRBD1,TGTGCCAGCAGCCAAGATAAGGGACAGGGAGGTCATGGCTACACCTTC,CASSQDKGQGGHGYTF
-,14,TRBV5-1,TRBJ2-5,TRBD2,TGCGCCAGCAGCCCGCGGGGGGCCCAAGAGACCCAGTACTTC,CASSPRGAQETQYF
once,13,TRBV2,TRBJ2-1,TRBD2,TGTGCCAGCAGTGGACTAGCGGGGAATGAGCAGTTCTTC,CASSGLAGNEQFF
-,13,TRBV19,TRBJ1-5,TRBD1,TGTGCCAGTAGTGTACAGGGGGATCAGCCCCAGCATTTT,CASSVQGDQPQHF
-,15,TRBV18,TRBJ2-5,TRBD2,TGTGCCAGCTCGTCCACTAGCGGGGGCTCAAAGACCCAGTACTTC,CASSSTSGGSKTQYF
-,15,TRBV4-1,TRBJ2-6,-,TGCGCCAGCAGCCAAGCAGACTCTGGGGCCAACGTCCTGACTTTC,CASSQADSGANVLTF
-,16,TRBV19,TRBJ1-1,-,TGTGCCAGTACAAAAGGGGGGGCTGAAGCGAACACTGAAGCTTTCTTT,CASTKGGAEANTEAFF
-,16,TRBV4-1,TRBJ2-7,-,TGCGCCAGCAGCCAAGATGGCGCGGAGCTCTCCTACGAGCAGTACTTC,CASSQDGAELSYEQYF
-,16,TRBV7-2,TRBJ2-2,-,TGTGCCAGCAGCTTGAGGGGGATCGCGAACACCGGGGAGCTGTTTTTT,CASSLRGIANTGELFF
-,13,TRBV12-3/TRBV12-4,TRBJ1-3,-,TGTGCCAGCAGTTTTGGGGAGGGAAACACCATATATTTT,CASSFGEGNTIYF
-,13,TRBV2,TRBJ2-5,-,TGTGCCAGCGGGCTAGCTATACAAGAGACCCAGTACTTC,CASGLAIQETQYF